These 9 T cell receptor beta chains share one sample of origin, sequenced in a study of cytomegalovirus exposure and HLA in healthy donors. Using immunoSEQ multiplex PCR, the repertoire was profiled, and TCRdb retains in-frame clones only, with some absent. This table has about 250,000 clones, 85% to 90% appearing once. Sequences were obtained from PBMCs. All receptors come from a man between 18 and 29 years old in good health and CMV-seronegative.

In nucleotides, the CDR3 is TGTGCCAGCAGTGCCGGGACAGTCAATGAAAAACTGTTTTTT. Translation gives CASSAGTVNEKLFF. The chain links TRBV5-8 to TRBJ1-4, with 7 positions matching TRBD1. This CDR3 contains 14 residues. The V gene's germline CDR1 is SGHTS and CDR2 YDEGEE. J gave up 5 bases and V 5 bases, and 6 bases lay outside the gene matches. Looking up the rest from reference TRBV5-8 and TRBJ1-4 gives the full variable domain: EAGVTQSPTHLIKTRGQQATLRCSPISGHTSVYWYQQALGLGLQFLLWYDEGEERNRGNFPPRFSGRQFPNYSSELNVNALELEDSALYLCASSAGTVNEKLFFGSGTQLSVL.

The chain links TRBV5-4 to TRBJ2-3; 11 positions match TRBD2. Germline CDR1 is SGHNT and CDR2 is YYREEE (reference sequence). The CDR3 sequence is 16 residues long. J was trimmed by 3 bases and V by 4 bases; bases with no gene match: 7. DNA for the CDR3: TGTGCCAGCAGCCGCCCACTAGCGGGAGATACAGATACGCAGTATTTT. It codes for CASSRPLAGDTDTQYF. Based on the CDR3 plus reference TRBV5-4 and TRBJ2-3, the full variable domain is ETGVTQSPTHLIKTRGQQVTLRCSSQSGHNTVSWYQQALGQGPQFIFQYYREEENGRGNFPPRFSGLQFPNYSSELNVNALELDDSALYLCASSRPLAGDTDTQYFGPGTRLTVL.

This clone has a single count. J is TRBJ2-3 and V is TRBV6-5, with 8 bases identical to TRBD2. The V gene end was trimmed by 6 bases and the J gene end by 6 bases; junction bases not matched to a gene: 11. This CDR3 is built from 15 residues. Germline V CDR1 and CDR2: MNHEY, SVGAGI. CDR3 coding DNA: TGTGCCAGCAGGTCTCTAGGCGGGGGGTTGGATACGCAGTATTTT. Encoded protein: CASRSLGGGLDTQYF.

A remark on this clone: The sample holds other DNA sequences that translate to the same CDR3. The chain carries TRBV7-9 and TRBJ1-5; D gene ambiguous. This CDR3 region has 12 residues. The germline V gene has CDR1 SEHNR and CDR2 FQNEAQ (reference sequence). V was shortened by 1 base and J by 6 bases, with 4 bases between the two germline ends. The CDR3 region is CASSLGGQPQHF. The CDR3 DNA is TGTGCCAGCAGCTTAGGCGGTCAGCCCCAGCATTTT.

The chain combines TRBV6-5 with TRBJ2-7; D may be TRBD1 (5 bases). The CDR3 sequence is 13 residues long. CDR1 is MNHEY, CDR2 SVGAGI, per germline. Trimming shortened V by 2 bases and J by 6 bases, and 11 bases separated the two germline ends. The CDR3 coding sequence is TGTGCCAGCAGTTACGTCAGGGATGGCGAGCAGTACTTC. Residues: CASSYVRDGEQYF.

The genes are TRBV27 and TRBJ2-1, with unresolved D. CDR1 MNHEY and CDR2 SMNVEV come from the germline V gene (reference sequence). V gave up 0 bases and J gave up 2 bases, with 14 bases separating them. The CDR3 runs to 17 residues. The DNA for the CDR3 is TGTGCCAGCAGTTTATCGGCCGGAGCTGGTCCCTACAATGAGCAGTTCTTC. As protein: CASSLSAGAGPYNEQFF.

V and J are TRBV6-5 and TRBJ2-3; TRBD2 aligns across 7 bases. Germline loops: CDR1 MNHEY, CDR2 SVGAGI. This CDR3 contains 15 residues. The V segment lost 2 bases and the J segment 1 base; nucleotides outside the gene matches: 3. The CDR3 region is CASSYRLAGTDTQYF. CDR3 bases: TGTGCCAGCAGTTACCGTCTAGCGGGCACAGATACGCAGTATTTT.

This clone was recorded once. The chain couples TRBV5-1 to TRBJ2-5; D is undetermined. The V and J ends lost 4 bases and 1 base respectively, with 11 bases between them. CDR3 length: 14 amino acids. The germline gives CDR1 SGHRS, CDR2 YFSETQ. In DNA form, the CDR3 reads TGCGCCAGCAGCCGAGACTCGGGCCAAGAGACCCAGTACTTC. Translated, it gives CASSRDSGQETQYF. Full variable domain (rest looked up from reference TRBV5-1 and TRBJ2-5): KAGVTQTPRYLIKTRGQQVTLSCSPISGHRSVSWYQQTPGQGLQFLFEYFSETQRNKGNFPGRFSGRQFSNSRSEMNVSTLELGDSALYLCASSRDSGQETQYFGPGTRLLVL.

The chain joins TRBV4-3 to TRBJ2-3; 10 positions agree with TRBD2. Germline values: CDR1 LGHNA, CDR2 YSLEER. The CDR3 spans 17 residues. V gave up 1 base and J gave up 4 bases; unmatched junction bases: 8. The chain's CDR3 is CASSQVALAGSPDTQYF. CDR3 bases: TGCGCCAGCAGCCAAGTCGCACTAGCGGGGAGTCCAGATACGCAGTATTTT.